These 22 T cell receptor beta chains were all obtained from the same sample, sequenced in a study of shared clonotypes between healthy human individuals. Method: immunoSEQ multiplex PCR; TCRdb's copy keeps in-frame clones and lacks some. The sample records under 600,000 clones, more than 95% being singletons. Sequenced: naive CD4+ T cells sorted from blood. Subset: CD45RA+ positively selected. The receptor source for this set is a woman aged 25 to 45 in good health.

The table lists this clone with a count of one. Here the CDR3 DNA reads TGTGCCAGCAGTGAAGGATTACTAGCGGGAGGAGAGACCCAGTACTTC. This encodes CASSEGLLAGGETQYF. The genes are TRBV2 and TRBJ2-5; 12 nucleotides line up with TRBD2. CDR3 length equals 16 residues. J lost 4 bases, V lost 1 base, and 4 bases had no gene match. Germline lookup yields CDR1 SNHLY and CDR2 FYNNEI.

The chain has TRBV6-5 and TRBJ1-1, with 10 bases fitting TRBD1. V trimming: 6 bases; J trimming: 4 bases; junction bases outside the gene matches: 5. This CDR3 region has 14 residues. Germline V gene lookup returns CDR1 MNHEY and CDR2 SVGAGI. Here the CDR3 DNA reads TGTGCCAGCAGCGACAGGGGGCTTGGCACTGAAGCTTTCTTT. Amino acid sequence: CASSDRGLGTEAFF.

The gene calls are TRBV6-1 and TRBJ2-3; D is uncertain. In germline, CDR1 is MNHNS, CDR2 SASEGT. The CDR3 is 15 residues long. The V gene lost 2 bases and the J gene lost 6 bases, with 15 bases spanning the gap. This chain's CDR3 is CASSEPMLLQDTQYF. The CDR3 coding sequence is TGTGCCAGCAGTGAACCTATGCTGCTTCAGGATACGCAGTATTTT.

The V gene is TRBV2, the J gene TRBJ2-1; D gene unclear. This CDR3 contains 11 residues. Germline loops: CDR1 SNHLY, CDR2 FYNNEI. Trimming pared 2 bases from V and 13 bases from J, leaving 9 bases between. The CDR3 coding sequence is TGTGCCAGCAGTGAACAGTGGTTCCAGTTCTTC. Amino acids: CASSEQWFQFF.

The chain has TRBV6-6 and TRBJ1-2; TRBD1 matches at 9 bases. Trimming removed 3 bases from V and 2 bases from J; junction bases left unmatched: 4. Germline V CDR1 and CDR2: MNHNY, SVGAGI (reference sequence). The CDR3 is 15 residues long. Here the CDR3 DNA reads TGTGCCAGCAGTTATGAGGGGACAGGGAACTATGGCTACACCTTC. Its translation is CASSYEGTGNYGYTF.

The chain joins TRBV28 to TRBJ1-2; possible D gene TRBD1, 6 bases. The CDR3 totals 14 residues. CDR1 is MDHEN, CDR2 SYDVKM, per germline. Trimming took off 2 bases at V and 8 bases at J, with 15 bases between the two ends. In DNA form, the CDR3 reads TGTGCCAGCAGTTTAGGGGGCAGGGCCGGCGGCTACACCTTC. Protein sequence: CASSLGGRAGGYTF.

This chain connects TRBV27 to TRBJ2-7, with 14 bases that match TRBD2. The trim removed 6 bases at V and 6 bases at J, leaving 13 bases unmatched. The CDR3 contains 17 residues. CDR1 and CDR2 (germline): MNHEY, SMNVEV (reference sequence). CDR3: CASSPTSGRAVVGEQYF. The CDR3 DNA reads TGTGCCAGCAGCCCGACTAGCGGGAGGGCGGTTGTAGGCGAGCAGTACTTC.

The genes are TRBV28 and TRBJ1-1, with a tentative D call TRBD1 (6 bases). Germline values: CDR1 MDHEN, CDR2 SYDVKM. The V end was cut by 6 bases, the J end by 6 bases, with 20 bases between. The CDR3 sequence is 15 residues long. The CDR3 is CASSPGGQRISEAFF. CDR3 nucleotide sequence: TGTGCCAGCAGCCCGGGAGGACAGCGGATATCTGAAGCTTTCTTT.

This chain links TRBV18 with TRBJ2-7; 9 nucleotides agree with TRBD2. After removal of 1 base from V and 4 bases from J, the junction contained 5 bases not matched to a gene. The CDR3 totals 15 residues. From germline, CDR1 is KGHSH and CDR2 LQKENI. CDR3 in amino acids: CASSPRDSGSYEQYF. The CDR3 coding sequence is TGTGCCAGCTCACCACGCGATAGCGGGAGTTACGAGCAGTACTTC.

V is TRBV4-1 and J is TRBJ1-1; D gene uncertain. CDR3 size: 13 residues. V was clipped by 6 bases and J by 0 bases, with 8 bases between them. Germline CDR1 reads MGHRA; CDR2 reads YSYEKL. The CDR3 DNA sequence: TGCGCCAGCAGGACGGATATGAACACTGAAGCTTTCTTT. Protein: CASRTDMNTEAFF.

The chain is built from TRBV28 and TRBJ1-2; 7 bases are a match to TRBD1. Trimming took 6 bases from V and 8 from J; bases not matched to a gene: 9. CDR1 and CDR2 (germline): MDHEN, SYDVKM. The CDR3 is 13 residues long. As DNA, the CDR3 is TGTGCCAGCAGCGAGGGACAGATTATGGGCTACACCTTC. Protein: CASSEGQIMGYTF.

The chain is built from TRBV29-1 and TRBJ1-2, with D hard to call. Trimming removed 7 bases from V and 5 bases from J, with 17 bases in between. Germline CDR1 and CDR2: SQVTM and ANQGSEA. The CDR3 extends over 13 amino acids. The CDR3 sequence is CSAPVQQRYGYTF. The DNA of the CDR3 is TGCAGCGCTCCGGTGCAGCAGAGATATGGCTACACCTTC.

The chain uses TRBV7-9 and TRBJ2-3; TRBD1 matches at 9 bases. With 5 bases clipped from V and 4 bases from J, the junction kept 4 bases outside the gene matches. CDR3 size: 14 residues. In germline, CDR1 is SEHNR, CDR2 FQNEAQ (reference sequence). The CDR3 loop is CASSVTGGPDTQYF. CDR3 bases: TGTGCCAGCAGCGTCACAGGGGGCCCAGATACGCAGTATTTT.

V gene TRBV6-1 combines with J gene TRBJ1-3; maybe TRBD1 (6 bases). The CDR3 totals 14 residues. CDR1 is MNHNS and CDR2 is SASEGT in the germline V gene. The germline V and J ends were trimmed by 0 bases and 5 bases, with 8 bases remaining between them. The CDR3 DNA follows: TGTGCCAGCAGTGAAGCGGACAGTAGAAACACCATATATTTT. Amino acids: CASSEADSRNTIYF.

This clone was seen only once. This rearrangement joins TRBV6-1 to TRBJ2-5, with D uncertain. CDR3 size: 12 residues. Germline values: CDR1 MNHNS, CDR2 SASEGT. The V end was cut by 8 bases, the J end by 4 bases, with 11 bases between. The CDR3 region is CASQLVRETQYF. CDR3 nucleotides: TGTGCCAGCCAACTGGTTCGAGAGACCCAGTACTTC.

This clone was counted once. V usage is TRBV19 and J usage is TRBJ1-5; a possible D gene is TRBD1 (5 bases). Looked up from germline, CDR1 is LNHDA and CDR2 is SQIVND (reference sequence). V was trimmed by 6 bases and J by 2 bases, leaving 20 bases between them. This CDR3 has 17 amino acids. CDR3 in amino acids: CASSIGQGRVRNQPQHF. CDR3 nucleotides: TGTGCCAGTAGCATCGGGCAGGGACGGGTGCGCAATCAGCCCCAGCATTTT. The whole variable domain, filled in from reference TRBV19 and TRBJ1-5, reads DGGITQSPKYLFRKEGQNVTLSCEQNLNHDAMYWYRQDPGQGLRLIYYSQIVNDFQKGDIAEGYSVSREKKESFPLTVTSAQKNPTAFYLCASSIGQGRVRNQPQHFGDGTRLSIL.

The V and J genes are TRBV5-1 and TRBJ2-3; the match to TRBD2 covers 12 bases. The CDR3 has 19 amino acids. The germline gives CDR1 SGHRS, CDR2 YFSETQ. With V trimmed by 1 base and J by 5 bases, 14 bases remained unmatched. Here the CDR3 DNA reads TGCGCCAGCAGCTTGCTGGCTTTGCGGCTAGCGGGAGGGCTAGATACGCAGTATTTT. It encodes CASSLLALRLAGGLDTQYF.

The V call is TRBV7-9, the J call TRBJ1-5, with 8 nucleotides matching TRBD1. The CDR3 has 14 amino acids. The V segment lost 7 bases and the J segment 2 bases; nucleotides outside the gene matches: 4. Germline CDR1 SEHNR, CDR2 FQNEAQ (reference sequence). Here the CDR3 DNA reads TGTGCCAGCACCCCGGGACAGGGCAATCAGCCCCAGCATTTT. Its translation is CASTPGQGNQPQHF.

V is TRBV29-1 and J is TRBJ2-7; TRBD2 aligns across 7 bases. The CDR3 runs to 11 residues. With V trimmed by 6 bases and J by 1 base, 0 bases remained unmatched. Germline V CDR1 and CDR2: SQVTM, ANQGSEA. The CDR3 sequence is CSVGLSYEQYF. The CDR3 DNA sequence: TGCAGCGTGGGACTATCCTACGAGCAGTACTTC.

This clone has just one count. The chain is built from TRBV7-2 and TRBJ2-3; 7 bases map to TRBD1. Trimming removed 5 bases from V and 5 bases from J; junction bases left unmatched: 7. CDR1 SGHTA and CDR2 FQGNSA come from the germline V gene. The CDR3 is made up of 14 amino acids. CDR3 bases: TGTGCCAGCAGCCCCGACAGGGTTCGAGATACGCAGTATTTT. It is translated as CASSPDRVRDTQYF.

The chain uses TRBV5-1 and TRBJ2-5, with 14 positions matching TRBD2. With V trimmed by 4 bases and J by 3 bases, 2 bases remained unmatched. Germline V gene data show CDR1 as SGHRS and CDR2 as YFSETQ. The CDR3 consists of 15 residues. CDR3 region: CASSRGLAGEETQYF. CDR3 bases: TGCGCCAGCAGCCGGGGACTAGCGGGAGAAGAGACCCAGTACTTC.

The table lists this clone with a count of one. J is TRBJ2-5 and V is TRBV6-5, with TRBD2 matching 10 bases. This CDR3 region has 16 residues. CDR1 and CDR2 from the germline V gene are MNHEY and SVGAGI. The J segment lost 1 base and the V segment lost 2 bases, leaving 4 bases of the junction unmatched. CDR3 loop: CASSYRASGSQETQYF. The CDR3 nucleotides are TGTGCCAGCAGTTACCGTGCTAGCGGGAGCCAAGAGACCCAGTACTTC.